Each of the 8 T cell receptor beta chains below was sequenced from the same sample in a study of blood T cells in healthy people across ages. The use of a sample-barcoded 5' primer and a J-beta primer mix characterized a second PCR of 7 to 11 cycles. TCRdb reanalysed the 5' RACE reads using MiXCR and keeps one entry per CDR3 protein. The sample gives approximately 1,700,000 distinct CDR3 sequences, around 40% of which show up once; 23% is in the top ten. Sequenced: blood. The receptor set was obtained from a human donor in good health.

This clonotype was observed a handful of times. V and J are TRBV28 and TRBJ2-7; D may be TRBD1 (6 bases). Deletions cut 4 bases from V and 3 bases from J, with 19 bases between. This CDR3 comprises 16 residues. Germline V CDR1 and CDR2: MDHEN, SYDVKM. CDR3 coding DNA: TGTGCCAGCAGTTACGGCCAGGGACAAGCTTACTACGAGCAGTACTTC. Residues: CASSYGQGQAYYEQYF.

This chain joins TRBV11-3 and TRBJ2-6; no definite D call. Trimming removed 5 bases at V and 0 bases at J, with 11 bases between. This CDR3 comprises 16 residues. Germline loops: CDR1 SGHNT, CDR2 YENEEA. The CDR3 region is CASSKRSDSGANVLTF. CDR3 nucleotides: TGTGCCAGCAGCAAGAGGTCGGACTCTGGGGCCAACGTCCTGACTTTC.

J is TRBJ2-3 and V is TRBV12-3 or TRBV12-4; a possible D gene is TRBD1 (6 bases). There are 17 residues in the CDR3. Between the trimmed V and J ends, which lost 7 bases and 4 bases, there was a span of 24 bases. The CDR3 protein is CASTEGGGREIADTQYF. The CDR3 nucleotides read TGTGCCAGCACCGAAGGGGGTGGCAGGGAGATTGCAGATACGCAGTATTTT.

This clonotype appeared a few times. The V call is TRBV7-8, the J call TRBJ2-3; D gene ambiguous. The CDR3 is 15 amino acids. Germline lookup yields CDR1 SGHVS and CDR2 FQNEAQ. Trimming stripped 5 bases from V and 2 bases from J, with 14 bases between. The CDR3 DNA follows: TGTGCCAGCAGCCCGCGCTTCACTTCCACAGATACGCAGTATTTT. Protein product: CASSPRFTSTDTQYF. The full variable domain, completed using reference TRBV7-8 and TRBJ2-3, is GAGVSQSPRYKVAKRGQDVALRCDPISGHVSLFWYQQALGQGPEFLTYFQNEAQLDKSGLPSDRFFAERPEGSVSTLKIQRTQQEDSAVYLCASSPRFTSTDTQYFGPGTRLTVL.

The chain uses TRBV12-3 or TRBV12-4 and TRBJ2-1, with D possibly being TRBD1 (5 bases). Trimming took 6 bases from V and 5 from J, leaving 14 bases between them. The CDR3 runs 14 residues. The CDR3 protein is CASSDRQINNEQFF. The CDR3 DNA reads TGTGCCAGCAGCGATAGACAGATAAACAATGAGCAGTTCTTC.

This clonotype was observed a few times. The chain links TRBV9 to TRBJ2-3; D is perhaps TRBD2 (6 bases). The CDR3 is made up of 17 amino acids. V lost 0 bases and J lost 5, with 19 bases in between. The germline gives CDR1 SGDLS, CDR2 YYNGEE. The CDR3 sequence is CASSVESGLDLEDTQYF. The CDR3 DNA reads as TGTGCCAGCAGCGTAGAGTCGGGACTCGACTTGGAAGATACGCAGTATTTT. The complete variable domain, with remaining parts taken from reference TRBV9 and TRBJ2-3, reads DSGVTQTPKHLITATGQRVTLRCSPRSGDLSVYWYQQSLDQGLQFLIQYYNGEERAKGNILERFSAQQFPDLHSELNLSSLELGDSALYFCASSVESGLDLEDTQYFGPGTRLTVL.

This clonotype was detected a few times. The chain carries TRBV20-1 and TRBJ2-7; 8 nucleotides align to TRBD1. The V and J ends lost 6 bases and 2 bases, in that order; junction bases with no gene match: 6. From germline, CDR1 is DFQATT and CDR2 SNEGSKA (reference sequence). The CDR3 length is 13 residues. CDR3 DNA: TGCAGTGCAACCGGGACAGGAACCTACGAGCAGTACTTC. Amino acids: CSATGTGTYEQYF.

The chain couples TRBV12-3 or TRBV12-4 to TRBJ1-2; D is uncertain. The CDR3 spans 13 residues. V was pared by 3 bases and J by 2 bases, with 7 bases between. The chain's CDR3 is CASSFLTNYGYTF. The CDR3 nucleotides read TGTGCCAGCAGTTTTCTCACGAACTATGGCTACACCTTC.